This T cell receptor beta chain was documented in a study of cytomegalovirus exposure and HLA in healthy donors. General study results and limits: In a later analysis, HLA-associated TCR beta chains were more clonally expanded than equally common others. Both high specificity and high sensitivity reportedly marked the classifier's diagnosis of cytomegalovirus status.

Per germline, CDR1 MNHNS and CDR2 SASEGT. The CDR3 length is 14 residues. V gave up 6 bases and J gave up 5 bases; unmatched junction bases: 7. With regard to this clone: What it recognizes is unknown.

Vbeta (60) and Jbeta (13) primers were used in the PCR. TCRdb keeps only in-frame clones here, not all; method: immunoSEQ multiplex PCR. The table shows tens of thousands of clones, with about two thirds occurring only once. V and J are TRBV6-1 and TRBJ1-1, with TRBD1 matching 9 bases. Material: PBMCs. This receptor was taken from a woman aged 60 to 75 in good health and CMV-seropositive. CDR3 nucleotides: TGTGCCAGCAGCAGGGGACAGGGTGGTACTGAAGCTTTCTTT. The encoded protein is CASSRGQGGTEAFF.